These 26 T cell receptor beta chains originate from one sample sequenced in a study of blood T cell repertoires in COVID-19. Libraries were prepared by immunoSEQ multiplex PCR; TCRdb keeps only in-frame clonotypes and omits some of them. The sample includes 100,000 or so clones, more than 75% seen only once; the top ten take 5.5% to 7.5%. The specimen was peripheral blood. These TCRs come from a man aged 50 to 60 with active or convalescent COVID-19.

The chain employs TRBV9 and TRBJ2-1, with 7 bases aligning to TRBD1. The germline V gene encodes CDR1 SGDLS and CDR2 YYNGEE. The ends lost 4 bases at V and 9 bases at J; junction bases unmatched: 7. The CDR3 runs to 13 residues. CDR3 sequence (DNA): TGTGCCAGCAGCACACGAGGGGGCTTTGAGCAGTTCTTC. Translating gives CASSTRGGFEQFF.

This clone was counted only a few times. The CDR3 protein is CAIHRDSNSYEQYF. CDR3 in DNA: TGTGCCATCCATCGGGACTCAAACTCCTACGAGCAGTACTTC. The chain uses TRBV2 and TRBJ2-7; a weak D match, TRBD2 (6 bases). V lost 10 bases and J lost 0, with 16 bases in between. CDR1 SNHLY and CDR2 FYNNEI come from the germline V gene. The CDR3 is 14 amino acids.

This clone has a count of ten or more. V is TRBV10-3 and J is TRBJ2-7, with D possibly being TRBD1 (5 bases). The CDR3 has 14 residues. The germline CDR1 and CDR2 sequences are ENHRY and SYGVKD. V shed 3 bases and J shed 4 bases, with 13 bases lying between them. The CDR3 region is CAISDSGQGYEQYF. The CDR3, as DNA: TGTGCCATCAGTGATTCCGGGCAGGGTTACGAGCAGTACTTC.

The chain has TRBV7-2 and TRBJ2-2; 9 bases fit TRBD1. This CDR3 has 15 amino acids. V was pared by 5 bases and J by 5 bases, with 6 bases of the junction left unmatched. CDR1 is SGHTA, CDR2 FQGNSA, per germline. CDR3 DNA: TGTGCCAGCAGCCAACGACAGGGGGAAACCGGGGAGCTGTTTTTT. Amino acid sequence: CASSQRQGETGELFF.

As for this clone: Germline is not matched at one junction end, which may reflect a read error. In nucleotides, the CDR3 is TGTGCCAGCAGTTGGGGGACAGGGGGGCATTTT. It is translated as CASSWGTGGHF. The rearrangement uses TRBV12-3 or TRBV12-4 and TRBJ2-3; 11 nucleotides match TRBD1. The length of the CDR3 is 11 residues.

In its sample, this clone was seen a few times. The gene calls are TRBV7-9 and TRBJ2-7; D is unresolved. CDR1 SEHNR and CDR2 FQNEAQ come from the germline V gene (reference sequence). Trimming took off 4 bases at V and 0 bases at J, with 13 bases between the two ends. The CDR3 has 15 amino acids. The CDR3 DNA is TGTGCCAGCAGCTCAGATTTAACCAGCTCCTACGAGCAGTACTTC. Translating gives CASSSDLTSSYEQYF.

The chain joins TRBV19 to TRBJ1-1; the D is unclear. V was cut by 3 bases and J by 4 bases, with 12 bases left in between. CDR1 and CDR2 from the germline V gene are LNHDA and SQIVND (reference sequence). CDR3 length equals 14 residues. The CDR3 loop reads CASSIWGRGTEAFF. DNA for the CDR3: TGTGCCAGTAGTATTTGGGGTCGGGGCACTGAAGCTTTCTTT.

This sequence joins TRBV7-2 and TRBJ1-6; TRBD1 might be the D (6 bases). The CDR3 covers 14 residues. The V gene lost 1 base and the J gene lost 8 bases, with 9 bases spanning the gap. Germline loops: CDR1 SGHTA, CDR2 FQGNSA. CDR3 sequence reads: CASSLVAGDSPLHF. Here the CDR3 DNA reads TGTGCCAGCAGCTTAGTTGCAGGGGATTCACCCCTCCACTTT.

This clone came up a few times. The rearrangement uses TRBV18 and TRBJ2-6; D might be TRBD2 (6 bases). The CDR3 is 18 residues long. The V end lost 6 bases, the J end lost 3 bases, and 21 bases lay between the germline ends. CDR1 and CDR2 (germline): KGHSH, LQKENI. CDR3 sequence: CASSLTILGGNGANVLTF. The CDR3 nucleotides read TGTGCCAGCTCCCTTACGATATTGGGGGGTAATGGGGCCAACGTCCTGACTTTC.

The J gene is TRBJ1-5, the V gene TRBV19; TRBD1 matches 7 bases. Looked up from germline, CDR1 is LNHDA and CDR2 is SQIVND (reference sequence). J gave up 6 bases and V 9 bases, and 8 bases lay outside the gene matches. CDR3 length equals 13 residues. The CDR3 DNA reads as TGTGCCAGCCTAGGTAGGGGGCTTCAGCCCCAGCATTTT. Its translation is CASLGRGLQPQHF.

This chain uses TRBV9 with TRBJ2-7; D is undetermined. CDR3 length equals 15 residues. CDR1 and CDR2 (germline): SGDLS, YYNGEE. V lost 1 base and J lost 4, with 15 bases in between. DNA for the CDR3: TGTGCCAGCAGCGTATATGACAAACCTACTTACGAGCAGTACTTC. Amino acid sequence: CASSVYDKPTYEQYF.

The chain carries TRBV25-1 and TRBJ2-5; 8 nucleotides agree with TRBD1. The V gene end was trimmed by 7 bases and the J gene end by 4 bases; junction bases not matched to a gene: 14. The germline gives CDR1 MGHDK, CDR2 SYGVNS. This CDR3 is 16 amino acids long. The DNA for the CDR3 is TGTGCCAGCACCGACGGACAGGGTGTGAGGGGAGAGACCCAGTACTTC. This gives the protein CASTDGQGVRGETQYF.

The chain recombines TRBV11-2 with TRBJ1-1; D is possibly TRBD1 (6 bases). Trimming left V 5 bases short and J 7 bases short, with 20 bases between. CDR3 length: 15 residues. Germline CDR1 SGHAT, CDR2 FQNNGV. The CDR3 region is CASSTSGHLLGEAFF. CDR3 nucleotides: TGTGCCAGCAGCACCTCGGGACATTTGTTGGGTGAAGCTTTCTTT.

V gene TRBV29-1 combines with J gene TRBJ2-2, with 7 bases matching TRBD1. The CDR3 contains 13 residues. V shed 6 bases, J shed 6 bases, and the junction held 7 bases outside the gene matches. CDR1 SQVTM and CDR2 ANQGSEA come from the germline V gene. The CDR3: CSVGKQGSGELFF. CDR3 nucleotides: TGCAGCGTGGGAAAACAGGGGTCCGGGGAGCTGTTTTTT.

The chain combines TRBV5-6 with TRBJ2-5, with D perhaps TRBD1 (6 bases). This CDR3 comprises 16 residues. V was shortened by 4 bases and J by 4 bases, with 20 bases between the two germline ends. Germline loops: CDR1 SGHDT, CDR2 YYEEEE. The CDR3 region has the DNA TGTGCCAGCAGCCCGGAGCGACAGGAGCAACGAGAGACCCAGTACTTC. It translates to CASSPERQEQRETQYF.

The CDR3 DNA follows: TGTGCCAGCAGCCAGGACAGGATATACGAGCAGTACTTC. As protein: CASSQDRIYEQYF. The chain uses TRBV12-3 or TRBV12-4 and TRBJ2-7; 7 bases are shared with TRBD1. With 6 bases clipped from V and 4 bases from J, the junction kept 6 bases outside the gene matches. The CDR3 runs 13 residues.

V gene TRBV9 combines with J gene TRBJ1-2; TRBD1 might be the D (5 bases). V gave up 3 bases and J gave up 6 bases, with 15 bases separating them. The germline gives CDR1 SGDLS, CDR2 YYNGEE. The CDR3 runs 14 residues. DNA for the CDR3: TGTGCCAGCAGCGAGGGAGGGGACCTGAATGGCTACACCTTC. This gives the protein CASSEGGDLNGYTF.

The chain has TRBV7-2 and TRBJ2-1; D is perhaps TRBD1 (6 bases). Looked up from germline, CDR1 is SGHTA and CDR2 is FQGNSA. This CDR3 spans 15 amino acids. Trimming left V 1 base short and J 2 bases short, with 9 bases between. CDR3: CASSLDREPYNEQFF. As DNA, the CDR3 is TGTGCCAGCAGCTTAGACAGGGAACCCTACAATGAGCAGTTCTTC.

The chain uses TRBV4-3 and TRBJ2-3, with D hard to call. The CDR3 extends over 13 amino acids. V lost 2 bases and J 1 base, leaving 4 bases between the germline ends. Germline V gene sequence: CDR1 LGHNA, CDR2 YSLEER. This CDR3 reads CASSQPGTDTQYF. The CDR3, as DNA: TGCGCCAGCAGCCAACCGGGCACAGATACGCAGTATTTT.

This clone appeared a few times. This chain joins TRBV3-1 (or the pseudogene TRBV3-2) and TRBJ1-1, with D possibly TRBD1 on 6 matching bases. The germline gives CDR1 LGHDT, CDR2 YNNKEL (reference sequence). CDR3 size: 14 residues. The V gene lost 5 bases and the J gene lost 3 bases, with 13 bases spanning the gap. CDR3 nucleotides: TGTGCCAGCAGCTACAGGGCAAGCGACACTGAAGCTTTCTTT. Its protein product is CASSYRASDTEAFF.

This chain links TRBV14 with TRBJ2-3, with 8 bases matching TRBD2. Germline CDR1 is SGHDN and CDR2 is FVKESK. This CDR3 spans 16 amino acids. Trimming at V came to 1 base and at J to 2 bases, leaving 5 bases not matched to a gene. This chain's CDR3 is CASSQAAGGPTDTQYF. In DNA, the CDR3 is TGTGCCAGCAGCCAAGCCGCGGGGGGACCCACAGATACGCAGTATTTT.

The genes are TRBV5-6 and TRBJ2-3; 14 bases align to TRBD2. Germline CDR1 and CDR2: SGHDT and YYEEEE. After removal of 4 bases from V and 0 bases from J, the junction contained 7 bases not matched to a gene. The CDR3 covers 18 residues. As DNA, the CDR3 is TGTGCCAGCAGCCCCGGACTAGCGGGGGGCCCTAGCACAGATACGCAGTATTTT. Translated: CASSPGLAGGPSTDTQYF.

The chain joins TRBV11-2 to TRBJ1-5, with 9 nucleotides matching TRBD1. The trim removed 4 bases at V and 5 bases at J, leaving 3 bases unmatched. Germline CDR1 reads SGHAT; CDR2 reads FQNNGV. This CDR3 comprises 14 residues. CDR3 residues: CASSWTGVDQPQHF. As DNA, the CDR3 is TGTGCCAGCAGCTGGACAGGGGTCGATCAGCCCCAGCATTTT.

The chain links TRBV7-2 to TRBJ1-5; tentatively, D is TRBD1 (6 bases). The CDR3 covers 15 residues. Trimming shortened V by 2 bases and J by 3 bases, and 11 bases separated the two germline ends. The V gene's germline CDR1 is SGHTA and CDR2 FQGNSA. In DNA form, the CDR3 reads TGTGCCAGCAGCTTATCGGGACAACTCAATCAGCCCCAGCATTTT. Translation gives CASSLSGQLNQPQHF.

CDR3 residues: CASSPGPGTDTQYF. The CDR3 DNA sequence: TGTGCCAGTAGTCCTGGGCCTGGGACAGATACGCAGTATTTT. The chain has TRBV19 and TRBJ2-3; D is ambiguous. Trimming stripped 5 bases from V and 3 bases from J, with 12 bases between. Germline values: CDR1 LNHDA, CDR2 SQIVND (reference sequence). The CDR3 sequence is 14 residues long.

This chain connects TRBV9 to TRBJ2-3; TRBD2 is a possible D gene (5 bases). The V end was cut by 0 bases, the J end by 1 base, with 12 bases between. CDR3 length equals 16 residues. Germline V gives CDR1 SGDLS, CDR2 YYNGEE. The CDR3 coding sequence is TGTGCCAGCAGCGTAGGACTATCCCCCGGCACAGATACGCAGTATTTT. It encodes CASSVGLSPGTDTQYF.